The 15 T cell receptor beta chains below all came from one sample that was sequenced in a study of control samples from healthy donors and cancer patients. TCRdb's table, derived via immunoSEQ multiplex PCR, lists solely in-frame clones and lacks some. Here the sample spans about 73,000 clones, 94% being singletons. The sequenced sample was blood. Source of these receptors: a woman aged 40 to 49 in good health.

This chain connects TRBV15 to TRBJ2-1; D is undetermined. The ends were cut back, 9 bases at V and 2 bases at J, with 14 bases in the middle. The V gene's germline CDR1 is LNHNV and CDR2 YYDKDF (reference sequence). This CDR3 comprises 14 residues. In DNA, the CDR3 is TGTGCCACAGCCCGGATCTCACCCTACAATGAGCAGTTCTTC. As protein: CATARISPYNEQFF.

The J gene is TRBJ2-7, the V gene TRBV12-5; D ambiguous. The CDR3 extends over 13 amino acids. The V end lost 1 base, the J end lost 1 base, and 5 bases lay between the germline ends. Germline values: CDR1 LGHNT, CDR2 FRNRAP. Here the CDR3 reads CASGLDESYEQYF. CDR3 nucleotides: TGTGCTAGTGGTTTGGACGAGTCCTACGAGCAGTACTTC.

This chain joins TRBV7-8 and TRBJ1-1, with TRBD1 identical over 7 bases. CDR3 length: 16 residues. V gave up 2 bases and J gave up 0 bases; unmatched junction bases: 6. In germline, CDR1 is SGHVS, CDR2 FQNEAQ. The DNA of the CDR3 is TGTGCCAGCAGCTTACGGCAGGGACAGATGAACACTGAAGCTTTCTTT. Translating it yields CASSLRQGQMNTEAFF.

V gene TRBV30 combines with J gene TRBJ1-2; D unclear. Trimming shortened V by 2 bases and J by 4 bases, and 14 bases separated the two germline ends. Germline V gives CDR1 GTSNPN, CDR2 SVGIG (reference sequence). The CDR3 is made up of 14 amino acids. The chain's CDR3 is CAWSLTAGGYGYTF. The DNA for the CDR3 is TGTGCCTGGAGTCTCACAGCGGGAGGCTATGGCTACACCTTC.

The chain links TRBV10-3 to TRBJ2-1, with 9 bases matching TRBD1. The V segment lost 0 bases and the J segment 15 bases; nucleotides outside the gene matches: 6. CDR1 and CDR2 from the germline V gene are ENHRY and SYGVKD. The CDR3 has 13 residues. This chain's CDR3 is CAISESGRQGGFF. DNA for the CDR3: TGTGCCATCAGTGAGTCGGGTCGACAGGGGGGGTTCTTC.

This chain uses TRBV7-2 with TRBJ1-5; no firm D call. Trimming removed 5 bases at V and 7 bases at J, with 15 bases between. The CDR3 sequence is 14 residues long. Germline values: CDR1 SGHTA, CDR2 FQGNSA. CDR3 coding DNA: TGTGCCAGCAGCCCCAATGGGCGCGAACAGCCCCAGCATTTT. This codes for CASSPNGREQPQHF.

The chain employs TRBV7-2 and TRBJ2-2; 11 nucleotides match TRBD2. This CDR3 contains 16 residues. V shed 4 bases, J shed 3 bases, and the junction held 4 bases outside the gene matches. Germline CDR1 and CDR2: SGHTA and FQGNSA. The CDR3 is CASSSRLAGYTGELFF. The CDR3 DNA reads as TGTGCCAGCAGCTCCAGACTAGCGGGATACACCGGGGAGCTGTTTTTT.

V and J are TRBV5-1 and TRBJ2-1; D is perhaps TRBD2 (6 bases). The germline V gene has CDR1 SGHRS and CDR2 YFSETQ. V was clipped by 0 bases and J by 5 bases, with 15 bases between them. CDR3 size: 16 residues. The CDR3: CASSLGVGRGDNEQFF. The CDR3 nucleotides are TGCGCCAGCAGCTTGGGTGTTGGGCGGGGAGACAATGAGCAGTTCTTC.

The rearrangement uses TRBV30 and TRBJ2-7; D is possibly TRBD1 (6 bases). Between the trimmed V and J ends, which lost 5 bases and 7 bases, there was a span of 15 bases. This CDR3 has 12 amino acids. CDR1 GTSNPN and CDR2 SVGIG come from the germline V gene (reference sequence). The CDR3 here is CAWGDIQGEQYF. The CDR3 bases are TGTGCCTGGGGAGACATACAGGGAGAGCAGTACTTC.

V is TRBV4-1 and J is TRBJ2-2; TRBD1 aligns across 9 bases. The CDR3 is made up of 15 amino acids. Trimming cost V 6 bases and J 4 bases; bases outside gene matches: 6. Germline assignment: CDR1 MGHRA and CDR2 YSYEKL. The CDR3 loop reads CASSRGQGTTGELFF. The CDR3, as DNA: TGCGCCAGCAGTCGAGGACAGGGGACCACCGGGGAGCTGTTTTTT.

The V call is TRBV21-1, the J call TRBJ1-1; the DNA was not compared with TRBD1, the D call given in the table. TRBV21-1 corresponds to a pseudogene. The CDR3 runs to 13 residues. The CDR3 DNA sequence: TGTGCCAGCAGCAAAAGAGAGGGGGCAGAAGCTTTCTTT. It encodes CASSKREGAEAFF.

This clone was detected a few times. This chain connects TRBV18 to TRBJ2-5; 7 nucleotides match TRBD2. The V segment lost 3 bases and the J segment 2 bases; nucleotides outside the gene matches: 6. Germline-derived CDR1 and CDR2 are KGHSH and LQKENI. There are 15 residues in the CDR3. The CDR3 bases are TGTGCCAGCTCACCGGCTAGCGGTAATCAAGAGACCCAGTACTTC. Its translation is CASSPASGNQETQYF.

The chain uses TRBV9 and TRBJ1-4; D remains unclear. With 2 bases removed from V and 3 bases from J, the gap between germline ends came to 11 bases. This CDR3 has 15 amino acids. Germline CDR1 SGDLS, CDR2 YYNGEE. CDR3 nucleotides: TGTGCCAGCAGCGTTTCTCCCTCGGCTAATGAAAAACTGTTTTTT. This translates into CASSVSPSANEKLFF.

This chain connects TRBV7-8 to TRBJ2-1, with TRBD2 matching 13 bases. The CDR3 contains 18 residues. J lost 5 bases, V lost 3 bases, and 10 bases had no gene match. Germline V CDR1 and CDR2: SGHVS, FQNEAQ. The CDR3 sequence is CASSFLRTSGGSHNEQFF. In nucleotides, the CDR3 is TGTGCCAGCAGCTTCCTACGGACTAGCGGGGGATCACACAATGAGCAGTTCTTC.

This sequence joins TRBV18 and TRBJ2-1, with 12 bases identical to TRBD2. The CDR3 runs to 17 residues. The germline gives CDR1 KGHSH, CDR2 LQKENI. Unmatched junction bases numbered 8, after V lost 5 bases and J lost 3 bases. The CDR3 loop reads CASSMTSGSYNYNEQFF. The CDR3 coding sequence is TGTGCCAGCTCAATGACTAGCGGGAGTTATAACTACAATGAGCAGTTCTTC. Using reference TRBV18 and TRBJ2-1 for the parts outside the CDR3, the full variable domain is NAGVMQNPRHLVRRRGQEARLRCSPMKGHSHVYWYRQLPEEGLKFMVYLQKENIIDESGMPKERFSAEFPKEGPSILRIQQVVRGDSAAYFCASSMTSGSYNYNEQFFGPGTRLTVL.